The rows below give T cell receptor beta chains drawn from one sample of a study of identical twins. TCRdb independently ran MiXCR on the 5' RACE reads; one entry per CDR3 protein. The sample comprises 400,000 to 600,000 distinct CDR3 sequences, about 20% of which are singletons, and approximately 0.52% rests with the top ten. The sample was also linked to a second study, of yellow fever vaccine responses in identical twins.

Sequenced material: CD4+ T cells sorted from blood. The receptors were sampled from a woman between 18 and 29 years old in good health. CDR3s include the opening cysteine and the closing phenylalanine or tryptophan. A D gene is named only where the DNA matches it firmly. Size is omitted from some rows. Given values are once, few, many or a class for expanded clones.

j_gene,d_gene,abundance,v_gene,CDR3nt,CDR3aa
TRBJ2-2,TRBD2,few,TRBV5-1,TGCGCCAGCAGCGGTCGGGGGCCTATGGGACTAGCGGCGAACACCGGGGAGCTGTTTTTT,CASSGRGPMGLAANTGELFF
TRBJ2-5,-,few,TRBV12-3/TRBV12-4,TGTGCCAGCAGTACAGGGTTCCAAGAGACCCAGTACTTC,CASSTGFQETQYF
TRBJ2-2,TRBD1,few,TRBV7-9,TGTGCCAGCAGCACCGACAGGGACACCGGGGAGCTGTTTTTT,CASSTDRDTGELFF
TRBJ2-5,TRBD2,-,TRBV6-5,TGTGCCAGCAGTTACGGGACTAGCGCTGTACCAGAGACCCAGTACTTC,CASSYGTSAVPETQYF
TRBJ1-1,-,few,TRBV15,TGTGCCACCAGCCGAGGGAACACTGAAGCTTTCTTT,CATSRGNTEAFF
TRBJ2-1,TRBD2,few,TRBV12-3/TRBV12-4,TGTGCCAGCAGTTCCAGCCTAGCGGAGTCCTACAATGAGCAGTTCTTC,CASSSSLAESYNEQFF
TRBJ1-1,TRBD1,-,TRBV7-9,TGTGCCAGCAGTCACACAGGGGCCTCTGAAGCTTTCTTT,CASSHTGASEAFF
TRBJ1-5,-,few,TRBV28,TGTGCCAGCAAAGGTTATAGCAATCAGCCCCAGCATTTT,CASKGYSNQPQHF
TRBJ2-1,-,-,TRBV12-3/TRBV12-4,TGTGCCAGCAGTTTAGGTAATTACAATGAGCAGTTCTTC,CASSLGNYNEQFF
TRBJ2-6,TRBD1,-,TRBV10-3,TGTGCCACCCTCCCGGGACAGGGGTCTGGGGCCAACGTCCTGACTTTC,CATLPGQGSGANVLTF
TRBJ2-1,TRBD2,-,TRBV29-1,TGCAGCGTTGTAACCCGAGCGGGGGCACCTACAATGAGGCAGTTCTTC,CSVVTRAGAPTMRQFF
TRBJ2-1,TRBD1,few,TRBV7-3,TGTGCCAGCAGCTTCTTTACATGGGACAGGGCGCATGAGCAGTTCTTC,CASSFFTWDRAHEQFF
TRBJ2-7,TRBD1,-,TRBV27,TGTGCCAGCAGTCTCGACAGGGGGCCCCTCGAGCAGTACTTC,CASSLDRGPLEQYF
TRBJ2-3,-,-,TRBV12-3/TRBV12-4,TGTGCCAGCAGTTTCGGCACTTTTAGCACAGATACGCAGTATTTT,CASSFGTFSTDTQYF
TRBJ2-7,-,few,TRBV12-3/TRBV12-4,TGTGCCAGCGGTCTCATTCGGGGGTACGAGCAGTACTTC,CASGLIRGYEQYF
TRBJ2-1,TRBD2,few,TRBV9,TGTGCCAGCAGCGTAAGACTAGCGGGAAGTGAGCAGTTCTTC,CASSVRLAGSEQFF
TRBJ1-6,TRBD1,-,TRBV12-3/TRBV12-4,TGTGCCAGCGGAAACACCGGGACAGGGGGACCCCTCCACTTT,CASGNTGTGGPLHF
TRBJ1-6,-,many,TRBV20-1,TGCAGTGCTAGAGATTCCAGGATTAGCTCCTATAATTCACCCCTCCACTTT,CSARDSRISSYNSPLHF
TRBJ2-3,TRBD2,-,TRBV15,TGTGCCACCAGCAGAGAGAGAATACTAGCGGGTAAAAGCACAGATACGCAGTATTTT,CATSRERILAGKSTDTQYF
TRBJ1-1,-,few,TRBV19,TGTGCCAGTAGTATAGGGCCAGGGGCGGGGGGAGAAGCTTTCTTT,CASSIGPGAGGEAFF
TRBJ1-6,-,-,TRBV18,TGTGCCAGCTCACCACGAGATAGGGGGGGGAATTCACCCCTCCACTTT,CASSPRDRGGNSPLHF
TRBJ2-1,TRBD2,-,TRBV10-3,TGTGCCATCACACCGGGACTAGCGGGAGATGAGCAGTTCTTC,CAITPGLAGDEQFF
TRBJ2-2,-,-,TRBV3-1,TGTGCCAGCAGCCAAGTTCTGGGAAACGGGGAGCTGTTTTTT,CASSQVLGNGELFF
TRBJ1-5,-,-,TRBV12-3/TRBV12-4,TGTGCCAGCAGTTTAGGGGAGCAGGGCATAAGCAATCAGCCCCAGCATTTT,CASSLGEQGISNQPQHF
TRBJ2-7,TRBD2,-,TRBV12-3/TRBV12-4,TGTGCCAGCAGGGTCCTAGCGGGAGCCGAGCAGTACTTC,CASRVLAGAEQYF
TRBJ1-4,-,-,TRBV5-1,TGCGCCAGCAGGGACCTCGCAACTAATGAAAAACTGTTTTTT,CASRDLATNEKLFF
TRBJ2-4,TRBD2,few,TRBV20-1,TGCAGTGCTAGAGAGGGGGCCGGGAGGGCCGGGGCCAAAAACATTCAGTACTTC,CSAREGAGRAGAKNIQYF
TRBJ2-1,-,-,TRBV12-3/TRBV12-4,TGTGCCAGCAGTTTACAAGGGGCGGGAAGGTACAATGAGCAGTTCTTC,CASSLQGAGRYNEQFF
TRBJ2-3,TRBD2,few,TRBV4-1,TGCGCCAGCAGCCAAGGGGCCCTAGCGGGGCCCTATACGCAGTATTTT,CASSQGALAGPYTQYF